This T cell receptor beta chain is from a study of chemoradiotherapy in HPV16-positive cancers. With 4 bases removed from V and 4 bases from J, the gap between germline ends came to 10 bases. The length of the CDR3 is 13 residues. The germline V gene has CDR1 SGDLS and CDR2 YYNGEE. The table came from immunoSEQ multiplex PCR; TCRdb's copy has only in-frame clones and leaves some out. The sample holds about 980 clones, around 85% seen once. The specimen was tumor tissue, collected from a patient who underwent chemoradiotherapy. The rearrangement links TRBV9 to TRBJ2-3; a weak D match, TRBD2 (6 bases). The source of this sequence is a human donor with HPV-associated anogenital cancer. The CDR3 region has the DNA TGTGCCAGCAGCCGGGACTGGTCAGATACGCAGTATTTT. This translates into CASSRDWSDTQYF.